This T cell receptor (beta chain) was sequenced in a study of T cell responses to AZD1222 COVID-19 vaccine. About this clone: Its target is unknown.

Investigators merged groups given second doses at roughly 4 or roughly 12 weeks. General study points: Possibly, clonal diversity was underestimated; donors were largely white British and included more females. The reported proportion of spike-specific TCRs targeting unmutated variant regions was nearly half.

Method: immunoSEQ multiplex PCR; TCRdb's copy keeps in-frame clones and lacks some. Of 110,000 to 150,000 clones in the sample, roughly 90% were seen once. CDR3 size: 14 residues. V was trimmed by 2 bases and J by 4 bases, leaving 8 bases between them. Germline V gene lookup returns CDR1 MDHEN and CDR2 SYDVKM. Specimen: peripheral blood, collected 28 days after the second AZD1222 dose. This clonotype originated in an adult who received the AZD1222 COVID-19 vaccine. V gene TRBV28 combines with J gene TRBJ1-4; D possibly corresponds to TRBD1 (6 bases). CDR3 loop: CASSLTGLNEKLFF. Here the CDR3 DNA reads TGTGCCAGCAGTTTAACAGGGCTTAATGAAAAACTGTTTTTT.